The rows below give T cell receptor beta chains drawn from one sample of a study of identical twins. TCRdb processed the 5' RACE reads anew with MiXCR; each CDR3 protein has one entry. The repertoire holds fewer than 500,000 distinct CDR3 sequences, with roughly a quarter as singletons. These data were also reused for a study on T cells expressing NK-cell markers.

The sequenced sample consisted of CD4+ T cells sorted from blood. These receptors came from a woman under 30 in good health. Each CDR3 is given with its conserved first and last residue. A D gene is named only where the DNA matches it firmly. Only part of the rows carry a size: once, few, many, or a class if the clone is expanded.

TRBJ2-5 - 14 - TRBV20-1 TGCAGTGCTAGAGTAGGGCCCTTTGGAGGGGCCCAGTACTTC CSARVGPFGGAQYF
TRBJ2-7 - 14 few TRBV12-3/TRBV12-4 TGTGCCAGCAGTTTGCGAGGGTGGTCCTACGAGCAGTACTTC CASSLRGWSYEQYF
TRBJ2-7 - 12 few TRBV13 TGTGCCAGCAGCCGGAGAGGGAACGAGCAGTACTTC CASSRRGNEQYF
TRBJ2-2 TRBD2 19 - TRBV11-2 TGTGCCAGCAGCTTCCTGAGGACTAGCGGGGGCCAACGGGCCGGGGAGCTGTTTTTT CASSFLRTSGGQRAGELFF
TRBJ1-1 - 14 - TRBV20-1 TGCAGTGCTAGACAGGGAGCCACCCTCACTGAAGCTTTCTTT CSARQGATLTEAFF
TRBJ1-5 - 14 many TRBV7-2 TGTGCCAGCAGCTTGGGCCCTAGCAATCAGCCCCAGCATTTT CASSLGPSNQPQHF
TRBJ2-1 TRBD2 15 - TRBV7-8 TGTGCCAGCAGCCTTGGTAGCGGGGCGTTCAATGAGCAGTTCTTC CASSLGSGAFNEQFF
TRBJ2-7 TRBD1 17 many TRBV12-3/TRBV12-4 TGTGCCAGCAGTTTAGGGCAGGGGGTGCCAGAGCCCAACGAGCAGTACTTC CASSLGQGVPEPNEQYF
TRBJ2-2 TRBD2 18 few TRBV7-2 TGTGCCAGCAGCTTAGCGGGACTAGCGGGGACGAACACCGGGGAGCTGTTTTTT CASSLAGLAGTNTGELFF
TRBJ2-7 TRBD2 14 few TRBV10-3 TGTGCCATCAGTGAGAGGCGGGGGGCCTACGAGCAGTACTTC CAISERRGAYEQYF
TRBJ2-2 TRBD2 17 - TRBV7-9 TGTGCCAGCAGCTTAGGCGGGACTACCACGAACACCGGGGAGCTGTTTTTT CASSLGGTTTNTGELFF
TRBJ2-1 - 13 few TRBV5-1 TGCGCCAGCAGCTTGTTGGACTACAATGAGCAGTTCTTC CASSLLDYNEQFF
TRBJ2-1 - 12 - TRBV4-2 TGTGCCAGCAGCCCCCCTAGCCATGAGCAGTTCTTC CASSPPSHEQFF
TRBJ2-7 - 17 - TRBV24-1 TGTGCCACCATCCCTGAGAGCTTGCGGGACACCTCCTACGAGCAGTACTTC CATIPESLRDTSYEQYF
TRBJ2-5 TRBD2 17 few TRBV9 TGTGCCAGCAGCGCGGGACTAGCGGGAGGTAGGGGCGAGACCCAGTACTTC CASSAGLAGGRGETQYF
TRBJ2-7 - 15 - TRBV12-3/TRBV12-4 TGTGCCAGCAGCCCCAACACAGGAGCCTCCTACGAGCAGTACTTC CASSPNTGASYEQYF
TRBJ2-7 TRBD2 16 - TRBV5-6 TGTGCCAGCAGCCCAATTAGCGGGGGGAACGTCTACGAGCAGTACTTC CASSPISGGNVYEQYF
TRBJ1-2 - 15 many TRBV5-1 TGCGCCAGCAGCTTCACCTCGACCGAGGGCTATGGCTACACCTTC CASSFTSTEGYGYTF
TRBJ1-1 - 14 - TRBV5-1 TGCGCCAGCAGCTTGTGGGAGGGGGTCACTGAAGCTTTCTTT CASSLWEGVTEAFF
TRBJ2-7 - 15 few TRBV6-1 TGTGCCAGCAGTCAGTATCGGGGCGGCGTTTACGAGCAGTACTTC CASSQYRGGVYEQYF
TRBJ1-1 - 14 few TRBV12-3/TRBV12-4 TGTGCCAGCAGTTTATGGTCTCAGGGCACTGAAGCTTTCTTT CASSLWSQGTEAFF